The clone carrying this T cell receptor beta chain was counted many times. Its antigen is as yet unknown. A junction boundary mismatches the germline segment, possibly from a read error. The data were obtained in a study of T cells in Graves' hyperthyroidism and ophthalmopathy. Overall study findings and caveats: Ophthalmopathy was predicted by the model a median of roughly 6 months ahead of onset. Blood held most thyroid clonotypes expanded above 0.001 frequency.

The CDR3 totals 15 residues. CDR1 and CDR2 from the germline V gene are DFQATT and SNEGSKA (reference sequence). From RNA transcripts, TCR beta CDR3 regions were amplified. The HTBI primer set was used in a first-round RT-PCR of the TCR CDR3. TCRdb re-called the multiplex PCR reads through MiXCR, storing one row per CDR3 protein. The sample holds 700,000 or so distinct CDR3 sequences, more than 12% seen once. Orbital computed tomography and thyroid ultrasound, together with serum TRAb and thyroxine and clinical symptoms, were used for diagnoses. The authors obtained PBMCs from over 7.5 ml of fresh peripheral blood.

Specimen: blood. The chain joins TRBV20-1 to TRBJ2-3; D unclear. The source is a woman aged 50 to 60 with Graves' ophthalmopathy. CDR3 residues: CSASVNSPSTNTQYF. The CDR3 bases are TGCAGTGCTAGTGTCAACAGCCCGAGCACAAATACGCAGTATTTT.